The 16 T cell receptor beta chains given below trace back to one sample, sequenced in a study of T cell responses to AZD1222 COVID-19 vaccine. Assay: immunoSEQ multiplex PCR; the TCRdb copy retains only in-frame clones and omits some. The table records about 160,000 clones, around 92% of them present only once. Sample: peripheral blood, taken on day 0 of MenACWY control vaccination. These TCRs come from an adult in good health.

The chain is built from TRBV5-1 and TRBJ2-7, with TRBD1 identical over 8 bases. Per the germline V gene, CDR1 is SGHRS and CDR2 is YFSETQ. V was clipped by 6 bases and J by 4 bases; unmatched bases: 24. There are 19 residues in the CDR3. The CDR3 sequence is CASNRYPGTGNTRGYEQYF. In nucleotides, the CDR3 is TGCGCCAGCAACCGCTACCCCGGGACAGGAAACACCAGGGGGTACGAGCAGTACTTC.

V gene TRBV11-3 combines with J gene TRBJ2-2, with a weak D call TRBD1 (6 bases). This CDR3 has 15 residues. Trimming stripped 5 bases from V and 4 bases from J, with 14 bases between. Germline CDR1 is SGHNT and CDR2 is YENEEA. CDR3: CASSRSTGPTGELFF. CDR3 DNA: TGTGCCAGCAGCCGAAGCACAGGGCCCACCGGGGAGCTGTTTTTT.

The V call is TRBV4-3, the J call TRBJ2-2; 7 nucleotides agree with TRBD2. Trimming removed 0 bases from V and 4 bases from J; junction bases left unmatched: 5. CDR1 is LGHNA, CDR2 YSLEER, per germline. The length of the CDR3 is 16 residues. The CDR3, as DNA: TGCGCCAGCAGCCAAGAAGCGGGGATCCTCACCGGGGAGCTGTTTTTT. This codes for CASSQEAGILTGELFF.

The genes are TRBV11-1 and TRBJ1-2; no reliable D call. The V and J ends lost 5 bases and 2 bases respectively, with 6 bases between them. The CDR3 is 12 residues long. Germline values: CDR1 SGHAT, CDR2 FQDESV (reference sequence). The CDR3 DNA reads TGTGCCAGCAGCCAAGGGAACTATGGCTACACCTTC. It specifies CASSQGNYGYTF.

The chain links TRBV24-1 to TRBJ2-7, with 8 bases identical to TRBD1. V trimming: 2 bases; J trimming: 7 bases; junction bases outside the gene matches: 9. Looked up from germline, CDR1 is KGHDR and CDR2 is SFDVKD. The CDR3 spans 15 residues. In nucleotides, the CDR3 is TGTGCCACCAGTGATTCAGGGCAGGGGGCGTGGGAGCAGTACTTC. The encoded protein is CATSDSGQGAWEQYF.

This clone was picked up one time. The chain joins TRBV3-1 (or the pseudogene TRBV3-2) to TRBJ1-2; D remains unclear. CDR3 length: 16 residues. Trimming took off 0 bases at V and 2 bases at J, with 13 bases between the two ends. Germline lookup yields CDR1 LGHDT and CDR2 YNNKEL (reference sequence). CDR3 protein: CASSQDLRETNYGYTF. The CDR3 nucleotides read TGTGCCAGCAGCCAAGATTTACGAGAGACAAACTATGGCTACACCTTC.

The chain carries TRBV19 and TRBJ1-4; D is unresolved. V gave up 3 bases and J gave up 4 bases, with 12 bases separating them. The length of the CDR3 is 15 residues. Germline assignment: CDR1 LNHDA and CDR2 SQIVND (reference sequence). The CDR3 sequence: CASSMGSLSNEKLFF. CDR3 coding DNA: TGTGCCAGTAGTATGGGGTCCCTCAGTAATGAAAAACTGTTTTTT.

This clone has just one count. The chain joins TRBV6-2 or TRBV6-3 to TRBJ2-1; D gene ambiguous. The CDR3 has 16 amino acids. Between the trimmed V and J ends, which lost 0 bases and 15 bases, there was a span of 24 bases. Germline V gives CDR1 MNHEY, CDR2 SVGEGT. The CDR3 is CASSYSIGFPPAARFF. In DNA form, the CDR3 reads TGTGCCAGCAGTTACTCGATAGGTTTCCCCCCAGCAGCTCGGTTCTTC.

J is TRBJ1-3 and V is TRBV19, with D possibly matching TRBD1 (6 bases). In germline, CDR1 is LNHDA, CDR2 SQIVND (reference sequence). The germline V and J ends were trimmed by 1 base and 2 bases, with 9 bases remaining between them. The length of the CDR3 is 15 residues. CDR3 coding DNA: TGTGCCAGTAGTATAGGGACAGTTCCTGGAAACACCATATATTTT. It codes for CASSIGTVPGNTIYF.

The chain has TRBV7-2 and TRBJ1-1, with D unresolved. CDR1 and CDR2 (germline): SGHTA, FQGNSA. V gave up 5 bases and J gave up 4 bases, with 14 bases separating them. The CDR3 loop spans 14 amino acids. The CDR3, as DNA: TGTGCCAGCAGCCTTCCCGGGAGGGCCACTGAAGCTTTCTTT. Its protein product is CASSLPGRATEAFF.

This clone was detected once. V is TRBV7-9 and J is TRBJ2-7; D gene unclear. Germline V gene sequence: CDR1 SEHNR, CDR2 FQNEAQ (reference sequence). V lost 4 bases, J lost 5 bases, and 15 bases lay in between. CDR3 size: 14 residues. CDR3 sequence: CASSSMYPRHEQYF. The CDR3 DNA is TGTGCCAGCAGCTCGATGTACCCTAGGCACGAGCAGTACTTC.

The genes are TRBV4-2 and TRBJ1-5; 8 bases line up with TRBD1. This CDR3 comprises 17 residues. Trimming at V came to 1 base and at J to 7 bases, leaving 12 bases not matched to a gene. CDR1 is LGHNA, CDR2 YNFKEQ, per germline. This CDR3 reads CASSQAQGTGGSQPQHF. CDR3 DNA sequence: TGTGCCAGCAGCCAAGCTCAGGGGACAGGAGGTTCCCAGCCCCAGCATTTT.

The chain has TRBV11-3 and TRBJ1-1; the D is unclear. V was shortened by 1 base and J by 11 bases, with 14 bases between the two germline ends. The germline CDR1 and CDR2 sequences are SGHNT and YENEEA. CDR3 length equals 13 residues. CDR3 region: CASSLGMARNAFF. The CDR3 DNA is TGTGCCAGCAGCTTAGGTATGGCCAGGAATGCTTTCTTT. Full variable domain (missing parts from reference TRBV11-3 and TRBJ1-1): EAGVVQSPRYKIIEKKQPVAFWCNPISGHNTLYWYLQNLGQGPELLIRYENEEAVDDSQLPKDRFSAERLKGVDSTLKIQPAELGDSAVYLCASSLGMARNAFFGQGTRLTVV.

The chain combines TRBV3-1 (or the pseudogene TRBV3-2) with TRBJ1-5; 9 bases line up with TRBD1. J gave up 8 bases and V 4 bases, and 6 bases lay outside the gene matches. CDR3 length: 14 residues. The germline gives CDR1 LGHDT, CDR2 YNNKEL (reference sequence). The CDR3 nucleotides are TGTGCCAGCAGCCCCTGGACAGGGGAGAAGCCCCAGCATTTT. It is translated as CASSPWTGEKPQHF.

This chain connects TRBV7-9 to TRBJ1-6; TRBD1 agrees at 8 bases. Germline CDR1 and CDR2: SEHNR and FQNEAQ (reference sequence). This CDR3 is 15 amino acids long. J was trimmed by 9 bases and V by 6 bases; bases with no gene match: 10. Written as DNA, the CDR3 is TGTGCCAGCAGATCAACCAGGGGGCTTGTTTCACCCCTCCACTTT. Its protein product is CASRSTRGLVSPLHF.

The gene calls are TRBV14 and TRBJ2-3; 9 nucleotides agree with TRBD2. The CDR3 covers 15 residues. Trimming removed 5 bases from V and 0 bases from J; junction bases left unmatched: 3. CDR1 and CDR2 from the germline V gene are SGHDN and FVKESK. In DNA, the CDR3 is TGTGCCAGCAGCTTTGGACTAGCGAGCACAGATACGCAGTATTTT. Encoded protein: CASSFGLASTDTQYF.